The clone carrying this TCR beta chain was seen at least ten times. Its antigen remains unknown. The data were obtained in a study of T cells in Graves' hyperthyroidism and ophthalmopathy. Amplified TCR beta CDR3 regions came from RNA transcripts. The TCR CDR3 was amplified in a first-round RT-PCR using the HTBI primer set. TCRdb itself ran the multiplex PCR reads through MiXCR, one entry per CDR3 protein. Among around 250,000 distinct CDR3 sequences listed, 13% to 15% were seen once. Study conclusions and caveats: Expanded thyroid clonotypes (above 0.001) were mostly also found in blood. Ophthalmopathy could be told apart from stable hyperthyroidism with a 13 V-J model.

Uncontrolled infection, other autoimmune disease, pregnancy or lactation disqualified patients from enrolment. The V gene's germline CDR1 is SNHLY and CDR2 FYNNEI. This CDR3 region has 15 residues. The V segment lost 5 bases and the J segment 5 bases; nucleotides outside the gene matches: 9. The V call is TRBV2, the J call TRBJ2-5, with 9 bases matching TRBD2. Sample: blood. The sequence derives from a woman between 40 and 55 years old with Graves' hyperthyroidism that later progressed to Graves' ophthalmopathy. The CDR3 sequence: CASSPSAGGWETQYF. The CDR3 bases are TGTGCCAGCAGTCCGTCAGCGGGAGGATGGGAGACCCAGTACTTC.